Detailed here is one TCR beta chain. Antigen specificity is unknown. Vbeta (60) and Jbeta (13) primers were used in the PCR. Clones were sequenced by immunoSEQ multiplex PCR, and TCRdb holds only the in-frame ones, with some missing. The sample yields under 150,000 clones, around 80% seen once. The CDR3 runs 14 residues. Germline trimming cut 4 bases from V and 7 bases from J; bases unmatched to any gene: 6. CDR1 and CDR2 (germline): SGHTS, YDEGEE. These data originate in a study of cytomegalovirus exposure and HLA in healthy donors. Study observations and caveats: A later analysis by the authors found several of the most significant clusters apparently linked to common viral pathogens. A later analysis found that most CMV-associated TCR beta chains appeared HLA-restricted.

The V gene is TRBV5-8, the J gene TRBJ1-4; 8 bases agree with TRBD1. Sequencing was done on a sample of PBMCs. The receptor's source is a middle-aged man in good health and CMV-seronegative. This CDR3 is CASSLGQGFEKLFF. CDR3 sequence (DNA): TGTGCCAGCAGCCTTGGACAGGGTTTTGAAAAACTGTTTTTT. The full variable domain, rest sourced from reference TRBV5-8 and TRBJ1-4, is EAGVTQSPTHLIKTRGQQATLRCSPISGHTSVYWYQQALGLGLQFLLWYDEGEERNRGNFPPRFSGRQFPNYSSELNVNALELEDSALYLCASSLGQGFEKLFFGSGTQLSVL.